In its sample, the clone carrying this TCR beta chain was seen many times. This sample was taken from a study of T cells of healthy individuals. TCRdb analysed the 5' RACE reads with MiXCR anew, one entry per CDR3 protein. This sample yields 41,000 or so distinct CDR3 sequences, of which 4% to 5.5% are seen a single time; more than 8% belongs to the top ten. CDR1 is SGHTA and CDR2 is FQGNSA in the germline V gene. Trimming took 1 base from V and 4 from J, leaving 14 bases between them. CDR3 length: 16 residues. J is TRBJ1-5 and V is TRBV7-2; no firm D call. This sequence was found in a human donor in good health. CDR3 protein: CASSLVGASGNQPQHF. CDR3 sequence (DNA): TGTGCCAGCAGCTTAGTTGGAGCCTCTGGGAATCAGCCCCAGCATTTT.